This entry lists 24 T cell receptor beta chains sequenced from one sample in a study of shared clonotypes between healthy human individuals (dated by TCRdb to 2020 to 2021). The protocol used for the library was the immunoSEQ multiplex PCR assay. TCRdb retrieved this table from immuneACCESS and kept in-frame rearrangements only. Not all clones are present; in checked studies, unresolved V genes account for under half, and no reason is known for the remainder. In all, the sample holds under 200,000 clones, and 90% to 95% of those were seen once. The ten most abundant clones make up around 0.067% of the sample. Material for sequencing was naive CD4+ T cells sorted from blood. Read against the paper, the sample's cell subset or site label means: CD45RA+ positively selected. The receptors here all came from a woman in her 30s in good health.

The CDR3 spells CASSLTGVSNIQYF. The CDR3 DNA is TGTGCCAGCAGCCTGACAGGGGTTTCAAACATTCAGTACTTC. The rearrangement uses TRBV7-6 and TRBJ2-4, with TRBD1 matching over 8 bases. The junction had 6 bases not matched to a gene; V was cut back by 5 bases and J by 6 bases. Germline V CDR1 and CDR2: SGHVS, FNYEAQ. This CDR3 spans 14 amino acids.

The chain uses TRBV5-4 and TRBJ2-7, with D tentatively TRBD1 or TRBD2 (5 bases each). CDR1 and CDR2 (germline): SGHNT, YYREEE (reference sequence). V shed 0 bases and J shed 2 bases, with 9 bases lying between them. This CDR3 contains 14 residues. The CDR3 region has the DNA TGTGCCAGCAGCTTGGGGGGGACCCCCTACGAGCAGTACTTC. Protein sequence: CASSLGGTPYEQYF.

The chain is built from TRBV29-1 and TRBJ1-1; D is unclear. In germline, CDR1 is SQVTM, CDR2 ANQGSEA. V gave up 4 bases and J gave up 0 bases, with 9 bases separating them. The length of the CDR3 is 13 residues. The CDR3 coding sequence is TGCAGCGTTGTAAGGGTAATGAACACTGAAGCTTTCTTT. Translation: CSVVRVMNTEAFF.

The chain has TRBV29-1 and TRBJ2-7; D could derive from TRBD1 or TRBD2 (6 bases each). This CDR3 comprises 13 residues. Trimming stripped 6 bases from V and 7 bases from J, with 19 bases between. Per germline, CDR1 SQVTM and CDR2 ANQGSEA. In DNA form, the CDR3 reads TGCAGCGTCCTGACTAGTAGTAGGGGGGAGCAGTACTTC. As protein: CSVLTSSRGEQYF.

The rearrangement links TRBV28 to TRBJ2-7; 11 bases are a match to TRBD1. Germline CDR1 and CDR2: MDHEN and SYDVKM. This CDR3 spans 15 amino acids. Trimming removed 4 bases from V and 5 bases from J; junction bases left unmatched: 7. CDR3 nucleotides: TGTGCCAGCAGTTCCTCCGGACAGGGGGCCCACGAGCAGTACTTC. Protein: CASSSSGQGAHEQYF.

V gene TRBV5-1 combines with J gene TRBJ2-3; D possibly matches TRBD1 or TRBD2 (5 bases each). The V end lost 3 bases, the J end lost 0 bases, and 17 bases lay between the germline ends. The germline gives CDR1 SGHRS, CDR2 YFSETQ. This CDR3 is 17 amino acids long. In DNA, the CDR3 is TGCGCCAGCAGCTCTTTATGGACTGGGGCTAGCACAGATACGCAGTATTTT. Translating it yields CASSSLWTGASTDTQYF.

The chain carries TRBV30 and TRBJ2-3; D gene unclear. CDR3 length: 14 amino acids. V dropped 2 bases and J dropped 3 bases, with 12 bases sitting between them. Germline CDR1 and CDR2: GTSNPN and SVGIG (reference sequence). Here the CDR3 reads CAWSPVWGTDTQYF. The CDR3 coding sequence is TGTGCCTGGAGTCCGGTCTGGGGTACAGATACGCAGTATTTT.

The chain is built from TRBV5-1 and TRBJ1-2; 11 bases line up with TRBD1. Germline V gene data show CDR1 as SGHRS and CDR2 as YFSETQ. This CDR3 region has 17 residues. V dropped 4 bases and J dropped 4; count of bases not matched to a gene: 12. CDR3 sequence: CASSPGTGGILAYGYTF. The DNA of the CDR3 is TGCGCCAGCAGCCCGGGGACAGGGGGTATTTTAGCCTATGGCTACACCTTC.

V gene TRBV5-1 combines with J gene TRBJ2-7; the match to TRBD1 covers 9 bases. Per the germline V gene, CDR1 is SGHRS and CDR2 is YFSETQ. This CDR3 spans 13 amino acids. V lost 4 bases, J lost 3 bases, and 2 bases stayed unmatched. This CDR3 reads CASSRQGVYEQYF. CDR3 bases: TGCGCCAGCAGCAGACAGGGGGTCTACGAGCAGTACTTC.

The V call is TRBV27, the J call TRBJ2-2; 7 bases fit TRBD2. The germline gives CDR1 MNHEY, CDR2 SMNVEV (reference sequence). The CDR3 sequence is 17 residues long. The V segment lost 4 bases and the J segment 6 bases; nucleotides outside the gene matches: 14. The CDR3 region has the DNA TGTGCCAGCAGTTCGGTAACAAAACTAGCGTCCCCCGGGGAGCTGTTTTTT. Protein product: CASSSVTKLASPGELFF.

This chain uses TRBV4-1 with TRBJ2-1, with D unresolved. CDR1 is MGHRA and CDR2 is YSYEKL in the germline V gene. The CDR3 is made up of 16 amino acids. V was pared by 5 bases and J by 0 bases, with 14 bases between. The CDR3 DNA is TGCGCCAGCAGCAGCCCCCGAAGCAGCTCCTACAATGAGCAGTTCTTC. This translates into CASSSPRSSSYNEQFF.

The rearrangement uses TRBV15 and TRBJ2-7, with a tentative D call TRBD2 (6 bases). V lost 1 base to trimming and J lost 11 bases, with 12 bases between them. The CDR3 has 12 amino acids. Germline-derived CDR1 and CDR2 are LNHNV and YYDKDF (reference sequence). In DNA, the CDR3 is TGTGCCACCAGCAGAGTCGGAGGGCCGAAGTACTTC. It yields the protein CATSRVGGPKYF.

The J gene is TRBJ2-1, the V gene TRBV19, with unresolved D. V was clipped by 1 base and J by 7 bases, with 8 bases between them. CDR3 size: 13 residues. The germline V gene encodes CDR1 LNHDA and CDR2 SQIVND (reference sequence). The CDR3 region is CASSIGSLNEQFF. The CDR3 DNA reads as TGTGCCAGTAGTATAGGGAGTCTGAATGAGCAGTTCTTC.

The chain joins TRBV6-1 to TRBJ2-7, with 7 bases fitting TRBD2. This CDR3 contains 15 residues. Germline values: CDR1 MNHNS, CDR2 SASEGT. Trimming at V came to 7 bases and at J to 4 bases, leaving 13 bases not matched to a gene. The CDR3 DNA reads TGTGCCAGCACTCCCCGGCCTAGCGGAAGTTACGAGCAGTACTTC. Amino acids: CASTPRPSGSYEQYF.

The rearrangement uses TRBV27 and TRBJ2-7, with D perhaps TRBD1 (5 bases). Trimming removed 5 bases from V and 0 bases from J, with 17 bases in between. This CDR3 has 16 residues. Germline V lookup: CDR1 MNHEY, CDR2 SMNVEV (reference sequence). The CDR3 region has the DNA TGTGCCAGCAGTCGACCCGAGGACAAATTCTCCTACGAGCAGTACTTC. Encoded protein: CASSRPEDKFSYEQYF.

The table lists this clone with a count of one. The CDR3: CASSLHPGLPNTGELFF. CDR3 DNA: TGTGCCAGCAGCTTACACCCGGGACTACCCAACACCGGGGAGCTGTTTTTT. The V and J genes are TRBV7-9 and TRBJ2-2; TRBD2 aligns across 7 bases. Germline CDR1 is SEHNR and CDR2 is FQNEAQ (reference sequence). The CDR3 spans 17 residues. V shed 2 bases and J 2 bases; nucleotides not matched to a gene: 8.

The count of this clone is one. Other DNA sequences from this sample encode an identical CDR3 as well. The V and J genes are TRBV6-6 and TRBJ2-7; D not resolved. Per germline, CDR1 MNHNY and CDR2 SVGAGI (reference sequence). The CDR3 length is 13 residues. Between the trimmed V and J ends, which lost 2 bases and 3 bases, there was a span of 8 bases. Written as DNA, the CDR3 is TGTGCCAGCAGTTACCGGCTAGACTACGAGCAGTACTTC. As protein: CASSYRLDYEQYF.

The rearrangement joins TRBV7-9 to TRBJ2-5; D may be TRBD1 or TRBD2 (6 bases each). The DNA end is a closer match to TRBJ2-7, so the J assignment may be wrong. Germline CDR1 is SEHNR and CDR2 is FQNEAQ (reference sequence). There are 15 residues in the CDR3. The CDR3 spells CASSSWGAHGYEQYF. The CDR3 region has the DNA TGTGCCAGCAGCTCCTGGGGGGCACACGGGTACGAGCAGTACTTC.

This chain connects TRBV6-6 to TRBJ1-1; no clear D. Germline-derived CDR1 and CDR2 are MNHNY and SVGAGI (reference sequence). The CDR3 length is 13 residues. Trimming pared 3 bases from V and 6 bases from J, leaving 11 bases between. The CDR3 region is CASSYNVVAEAFF. CDR3 in DNA: TGTGCCAGCAGTTATAATGTCGTTGCTGAAGCTTTCTTT.

V usage is TRBV5-1 and J usage is TRBJ1-5; the match to TRBD1 covers 7 bases. This CDR3 is built from 15 residues. Germline CDR1 reads SGHRS; CDR2 reads YFSETQ. The ends lost 5 bases at V and 4 bases at J; junction bases unmatched: 9. In DNA, the CDR3 is TGCGCCAGCAGACCCGGGACAGAGTTTAATCAGCCCCAGCATTTT. This translates into CASRPGTEFNQPQHF.

The gene calls are TRBV20-1 and TRBJ1-2; D unresolved. The V end lost 6 bases, the J end lost 7 bases, and 12 bases lay between the germline ends. The germline V gene has CDR1 DFQATT and CDR2 SNEGSKA (reference sequence). This CDR3 spans 11 amino acids. The CDR3 DNA follows: TGCAGTGCCACACCAACTGGTGGCTACACCTTC. Its protein product is CSATPTGGYTF.

This clone appeared once. This chain uses TRBV5-1 with TRBJ2-7; TRBD1 might be the D (5 bases). The CDR3 has 13 residues. The V and J ends lost 0 bases and 6 bases respectively, with 10 bases between them. Germline-derived CDR1 and CDR2 are SGHRS and YFSETQ. CDR3 in amino acids: CASSLEGFGEQYF. Here the CDR3 DNA reads TGCGCCAGCAGCTTGGAGGGGTTCGGCGAGCAGTACTTC.

This sequence joins TRBV5-3 and TRBJ1-1; D possibly corresponds to TRBD1 (5 bases). TRBV5-3 is placed among ORFs of uncertain function. The CDR3 length is 16 residues. Trimming cost V 4 bases and J 5 bases, with 21 bases left between them. DNA for the CDR3: TGTGCCAGAAGCATTCAGGTACGGATAAAGGGGACTGAAGCTTTCTTT. Its translation: CARSIQVRIKGTEAFF.

The chain carries TRBV27 and TRBJ1-3, with 10 bases that match TRBD2. The assigned J gene may be wrong: the sequence end matches TRBJ2-2 better. Germline CDR1 MNHEY, CDR2 SMNVEV (reference sequence). The CDR3 is 16 residues long. Written as DNA, the CDR3 is TGTGCCAGCAGTCTGTTAGCGGGAGGAGATACCGGGGAGCTGTTTTTT. Its protein is CASSLLAGGDTGELFF.